This is a list of T cell receptor beta chains from one sample in a study of shared clonotypes between healthy human individuals. TCRdb keeps only in-frame clones here, not all; method: immunoSEQ multiplex PCR. Here the sample spans 2 million to 2.5 million clones, more than 90% being singletons. Sequencing was carried out using naive CD4+ T cells sorted from blood. The origin of the receptors is a man aged 18-30 years in good health. Each CDR3 is given with its conserved first and last residue. Fields, in order: V gene, clone size, D gene, J gene, CDR3 protein, CDR3 DNA. The D gene is left open where the match is weak. Not every row has a clone size; where given, it reads once, few, many or a size class.

v_call: TRBV21-1
clone_size: -
d_call: -
j_call: TRBJ2-7
cdr3_aa: CASWIFYPHYEQYF
cdr3_nt: TGTGCCAGCTGGATATTCTACCCACACTACGAGCAGTACTTC

v_call: TRBV2
clone_size: once
d_call: -
j_call: TRBJ1-4
cdr3_aa: CASSTPGNEKLFF
cdr3_nt: TGTGCCAGCTCGACCCCAGGTAATGAAAAACTGTTTTTT

v_call: TRBV11-3
clone_size: -
d_call: TRBD2
j_call: TRBJ2-5
cdr3_aa: CASSSGLAETQYF
cdr3_nt: TGTGCCAGCAGCTCGGGACTAGCTGAGACCCAGTACTTC

v_call: TRBV9
clone_size: -
d_call: TRBD1
j_call: TRBJ1-2
cdr3_aa: CASSVDRENYGYTF
cdr3_nt: TGTGCCAGCAGCGTTGACAGGGAGAATTATGGCTACACCTTC

v_call: TRBV5-1
clone_size: -
d_call: -
j_call: TRBJ1-3
cdr3_aa: CASSLATGGGNTIYF
cdr3_nt: TGCGCCAGCAGCTTGGCCACTGGGGGCGGAAACACCATATATTTT

v_call: TRBV5-1
clone_size: -
d_call: -
j_call: TRBJ2-5
cdr3_aa: CASSFGLGLGQETQYF
cdr3_nt: TGCGCCAGCAGCTTTGGCCTAGGACTGGGGCAAGAGACCCAGTACTTC

v_call: TRBV29-1
clone_size: -
d_call: TRBD2
j_call: TRBJ2-5
cdr3_aa: CSVRLAGGGETQYF
cdr3_nt: TGCAGCGTCAGACTAGCGGGAGGGGGTGAGACCCAGTACTTC

v_call: TRBV2
clone_size: few
d_call: -
j_call: TRBJ1-6
cdr3_aa: CASSGSTSGSSPLHF
cdr3_nt: TGTGCCAGCAGTGGAAGCACCTCAGGGAGTTCACCCCTCCACTTT

v_call: TRBV6-5
clone_size: -
d_call: -
j_call: TRBJ1-6
cdr3_aa: CASSQTGVYNSPLHF
cdr3_nt: TGTGCCAGCAGCCAAACAGGAGTTTATAATTCACCCCTCCACTTT

v_call: TRBV7-9
clone_size: -
d_call: -
j_call: TRBJ2-2
cdr3_aa: CASSYGTANTGELFF
cdr3_nt: TGTGCCAGCAGTTACGGGACGGCAAACACCGGGGAGCTGTTTTTT

v_call: TRBV5-6
clone_size: -
d_call: -
j_call: TRBJ1-1
cdr3_aa: CASSPTKDKLVNTEAFF
cdr3_nt: TGTGCCAGCAGCCCGACTAAGGACAAATTGGTGAACACTGAAGCTTTCTTT

v_call: TRBV5-6
clone_size: -
d_call: TRBD1
j_call: TRBJ2-5
cdr3_aa: CASSLPTGVETQYF
cdr3_nt: TGTGCCAGCAGCTTACCGACAGGGGTAGAGACCCAGTACTTC

v_call: TRBV7-2
clone_size: -
d_call: -
j_call: TRBJ2-7
cdr3_aa: CASRTKGGSYEQYF
cdr3_nt: TGTGCCAGCAGAACTAAGGGGGGGTCCTACGAGCAGTACTTC

v_call: TRBV5-1
clone_size: -
d_call: -
j_call: TRBJ1-6
cdr3_aa: CASTRGTLSPPNSPLHF
cdr3_nt: TGCGCCAGCACCCGTGGGACGCTAAGCCCACCTAATTCACCCCTCCACTTT

v_call: TRBV9
clone_size: -
d_call: -
j_call: TRBJ1-2
cdr3_aa: CASSVGNRPNYGYTF
cdr3_nt: TGTGCCAGCAGCGTAGGAAACAGGCCTAACTATGGCTACACCTTC

v_call: TRBV7-8
clone_size: -
d_call: TRBD2
j_call: TRBJ2-3
cdr3_aa: CASSLASGSWNTQYF
cdr3_nt: TGTGCCAGCAGCTTAGCTAGCGGGAGCTGGAATACGCAGTATTTT

v_call: TRBV4-3
clone_size: -
d_call: -
j_call: TRBJ1-5
cdr3_aa: CASSQEYGNQPQHF
cdr3_nt: TGCGCCAGCAGCCAAGAGTATGGCAATCAGCCCCAGCATTTT

v_call: TRBV5-4
clone_size: -
d_call: TRBD1
j_call: TRBJ2-5
cdr3_aa: CASSRGGPETQYF
cdr3_nt: TGTGCCAGCAGCCGAGGGGGCCCAGAGACCCAGTACTTC

v_call: TRBV4-1
clone_size: -
d_call: -
j_call: TRBJ1-5
cdr3_aa: CASSQDWGGNQPQHF
cdr3_nt: TGCGCCAGCAGCCAAGACTGGGGGGGCAATCAGCCCCAGCATTTT

v_call: TRBV5-1
clone_size: once
d_call: -
j_call: TRBJ2-7
cdr3_aa: CASSPSTGTYEQYF
cdr3_nt: TGCGCCAGCAGCCCCTCCACGGGTACCTACGAGCAGTACTTC

v_call: TRBV19
clone_size: -
d_call: TRBD1
j_call: TRBJ2-2
cdr3_aa: CASSLPTGGKGGELFF
cdr3_nt: TGTGCCAGTAGTTTGCCGACAGGGGGTAAGGGCGGGGAGCTGTTTTTT

v_call: TRBV11-2
clone_size: once
d_call: -
j_call: TRBJ2-7
cdr3_aa: CASSLPRLVAEDEQYF
cdr3_nt: TGTGCCAGCAGCTTACCTCGACTTGTAGCGGAGGACGAGCAGTACTTC

v_call: TRBV10-3
clone_size: -
d_call: -
j_call: TRBJ2-3
cdr3_aa: CAIRPDLSTDTQYF
cdr3_nt: TGTGCCATCAGGCCAGACTTAAGCACAGATACGCAGTATTTT